The 11 T cell receptor beta chains in this list originate from one sample, sequenced in a study of T cell responses to AZD1222 COVID-19 vaccine. Assay used: immunoSEQ multiplex PCR; TCRdb lists only in-frame clones, some missing. The repertoire holds around 150,000 clones, with around 93% as singletons. The sequencing used peripheral blood, collected 28 days after the second AZD1222 dose. The receptors stem from an adult who received the AZD1222 COVID-19 vaccine.

J is TRBJ1-3 and V is TRBV4-1; D is perhaps TRBD1 (6 bases). CDR1 and CDR2 from the germline V gene are MGHRA and YSYEKL. The CDR3 sequence is 15 residues long. V lost 3 bases and J 3 bases, leaving 12 bases between the germline ends. CDR3 region: CASSHLGGLGNTIYF. CDR3 in DNA: TGCGCCAGCAGCCATCTGGGGGGGCTTGGAAACACCATATATTTT.

V usage is TRBV6-6 and J usage is TRBJ2-5; no clear D. With 5 bases removed from V and 3 bases from J, the gap between germline ends came to 13 bases. The CDR3 length is 14 residues. The V gene's germline CDR1 is MNHNY and CDR2 SVGAGI (reference sequence). CDR3 nucleotide sequence: TGTGCCAGCAGTGGGTCCAAGGTAAAAGAGACCCAGTACTTC. It is translated as CASSGSKVKETQYF.

Details on this clone: The junction differs from germline at one of its ends, possibly a read error. This sequence joins TRBV4-3 and TRBJ2-7, with 7 nucleotides matching TRBD1. Germline loops: CDR1 LGHNA, CDR2 YSLEER. This CDR3 contains 16 residues. The CDR3 reads CASNQDGGTVPYEQYF. The CDR3 DNA reads as TGCGCCAGCAACCAAGACGGTGGGACAGTCCCCTACGAGCAGTACTTC.

The V and J genes are TRBV19 and TRBJ1-5; D might be TRBD1 (6 bases). The CDR3 runs to 15 residues. V lost 1 base and J 5 bases, leaving 12 bases between the germline ends. Germline V gene sequence: CDR1 LNHDA, CDR2 SQIVND (reference sequence). For the CDR3, the DNA is TGTGCCAGTAGTATAGTCGGGGGCCCTCATCAGCCCCAGCATTTT. The encoded protein is CASSIVGGPHQPQHF. Variable domain in full (rest from reference TRBV19 and TRBJ1-5): DGGITQSPKYLFRKEGQNVTLSCEQNLNHDAMYWYRQDPGQGLRLIYYSQIVNDFQKGDIAEGYSVSREKKESFPLTVTSAQKNPTAFYLCASSIVGGPHQPQHFGDGTRLSIL.

This chain uses TRBV7-6 with TRBJ2-3; D gene unclear. Germline V lookup: CDR1 SGHVS, CDR2 FNYEAQ. There are 12 residues in the CDR3. V gave up 2 bases and J gave up 6 bases, with 6 bases separating them. In nucleotides, the CDR3 is TGTGCCAGCAGCTTACCCTTGGATACGCAGTATTTT. Protein product: CASSLPLDTQYF.

The chain recombines TRBV20-1 with TRBJ2-7; TRBD1 is a possible D gene (5 bases). The CDR3 consists of 11 residues. V was clipped by 6 bases and J by 3 bases, with 9 bases between them. Germline lookup yields CDR1 DFQATT and CDR2 SNEGSKA (reference sequence). CDR3 residues: CSARAYYEQYF. The CDR3, as DNA: TGCAGTGCCAGGGCGTACTACGAGCAGTACTTC.

The chain employs TRBV11-2 and TRBJ2-4; a weak D match, TRBD1 (5 bases). CDR3 length: 15 residues. The germline V gene encodes CDR1 SGHAT and CDR2 FQNNGV. The V end lost 5 bases, the J end lost 10 bases, and 21 bases lay between the germline ends. CDR3 bases: TGTGCCAGCAGCGCGGTGGGGCCCCCGTCGAGGATTCAGTACTTC. This codes for CASSAVGPPSRIQYF.

The V and J genes are TRBV2 and TRBJ1-1; no definite D call. Trimming removed 10 bases from V and 0 bases from J, with 12 bases in between. The CDR3 extends over 13 amino acids. Germline CDR1 and CDR2: SNHLY and FYNNEI. CDR3 sequence (DNA): TGTGCCAACAGCCCAGACATGAACACTGAAGCTTTCTTT. Amino acid sequence: CANSPDMNTEAFF.

This sequence joins TRBV18 and TRBJ2-1; 10 nucleotides agree with TRBD2. Looked up from germline, CDR1 is KGHSH and CDR2 is LQKENI. After removal of 3 bases from V and 1 base from J, the junction contained 3 bases not matched to a gene. The CDR3 covers 16 residues. For the CDR3, the DNA is TGTGCCAGCTCACCTTCTAGCGGGGGATCCTACAATGAGCAGTTCTTC. Its protein is CASSPSSGGSYNEQFF.

This chain links TRBV11-2 with TRBJ1-1; D unresolved. The germline V gene encodes CDR1 SGHAT and CDR2 FQNNGV. Deletions cut 3 bases from V and 8 bases from J, with 7 bases between. The CDR3 consists of 11 residues. CDR3: CASSFSAEAFF. DNA for the CDR3: TGTGCCAGCAGCTTCTCAGCCGAAGCTTTCTTT.

The genes are TRBV6-5 and TRBJ2-1, with a tentative D call TRBD1 (6 bases). V shed 5 bases and J shed 5 bases, with 13 bases lying between them. The CDR3 has 14 residues. Germline lookup yields CDR1 MNHEY and CDR2 SVGAGI. In nucleotides, the CDR3 is TGTGCCAGCAGTATGAACGGACAGCACAATGAGCAGTTCTTC. Residues: CASSMNGQHNEQFF.